The 20 T cell receptor beta chains below were found in one sample sequenced in a study of OX40 agonist ivuxolimab in advanced cancers. The repertoire was sequenced with immunoSEQ multiplex PCR; TCRdb's copy has only in-frame clones and lacks some. The data hold some 58,000 clones, with 70% to 90% observed a single time. Sequenced material: CD4+ or CD8+ T cells sorted from blood, taken in a trial of the OX40 agonist ivuxolimab. Receptors were obtained from an adult with an advanced solid tumor such as melanoma, head and neck, liver or kidney cancer.

This chain joins TRBV28 and TRBJ1-1; D is possibly TRBD1 (5 bases). V was pared by 4 bases and J by 0 bases, with 12 bases between. This CDR3 is 15 amino acids long. Germline CDR1 MDHEN, CDR2 SYDVKM. This chain's CDR3 is CASSYQGPMNTEAFF. In nucleotides, the CDR3 is TGTGCCAGCAGTTATCAGGGACCCATGAACACTGAAGCTTTCTTT.

In its sample, this clone was seen once. This chain connects TRBV5-4 to TRBJ2-7, with 9 bases lining up with TRBD1. V shed 3 bases, J shed 4 bases, and the junction held 5 bases outside the gene matches. Germline loops: CDR1 SGHNT, CDR2 YYREEE (reference sequence). The CDR3 runs 14 residues. DNA of the CDR3: TGTGCCAGCAGCTCCGGGACAGGGCTTTACGAGCAGTACTTC. Protein product: CASSSGTGLYEQYF.

This clone was detected a few times. This rearrangement joins TRBV27 to TRBJ2-7; D perhaps matches TRBD2 (6 bases). The CDR3 is 14 amino acids. V was trimmed by 2 bases and J by 3 bases, leaving 11 bases between them. Looked up from germline, CDR1 is MNHEY and CDR2 is SMNVEV (reference sequence). The CDR3 loop reads CASSLAGRRYEQYF. CDR3 bases: TGTGCCAGCAGTTTAGCGGGACGACGCTACGAGCAGTACTTC.

The rearrangement uses TRBV9 and TRBJ2-6; no reliable D call. CDR1 is SGDLS and CDR2 is YYNGEE in the germline V gene. V dropped 0 bases and J dropped 2 bases, with 9 bases sitting between them. This CDR3 comprises 16 residues. The CDR3 protein is CASSVDKSTGANVLTF. CDR3 DNA sequence: TGTGCCAGCAGCGTAGATAAGAGTACTGGGGCCAACGTCCTGACTTTC.

The chain employs TRBV30 and TRBJ1-1, with D possibly being TRBD1 (5 bases). The germline gives CDR1 GTSNPN, CDR2 SVGIG (reference sequence). Trimming left V 3 bases short and J 0 bases short, with 8 bases between. This CDR3 has 13 amino acids. CDR3 coding DNA: TGTGCCTGGAGAGGACAATTGAACACTGAAGCTTTCTTT. This encodes CAWRGQLNTEAFF.

This chain links TRBV28 with TRBJ2-7; no clear D gene. Germline CDR1 MDHEN, CDR2 SYDVKM. The V gene lost 3 bases and the J gene lost 4 bases, with 4 bases spanning the gap. The CDR3 spans 11 residues. CDR3 sequence: CASSLQYEQYF. CDR3 coding DNA: TGTGCCAGCAGTTTGCAGTACGAGCAGTACTTC.

The rearrangement uses TRBV6-5 and TRBJ2-7, with D unclear. Germline V gene sequence: CDR1 MNHEY, CDR2 SVGAGI. The V gene lost 6 bases and the J gene lost 3 bases, with 6 bases spanning the gap. The CDR3 extends over 11 amino acids. The CDR3 loop reads CASSPLYEQYF. DNA of the CDR3: TGTGCCAGCAGCCCTCTCTACGAGCAGTACTTC.

This clone was seen a few times. This chain joins TRBV5-1 and TRBJ1-2; D is unclear. The CDR3 has 14 residues. V lost 2 bases and J 0 bases, leaving 8 bases between the germline ends. From germline, CDR1 is SGHRS and CDR2 YFSETQ. CDR3: CASSFPEANYGYTF. For the CDR3, the DNA is TGCGCCAGCAGCTTCCCCGAAGCTAACTATGGCTACACCTTC.

The chain uses TRBV7-3 and TRBJ2-5; the D is unclear. The germline V and J ends were trimmed by 1 base and 7 bases, with 16 bases remaining between them. Germline CDR1 and CDR2: SGHTA and FQGTGA. CDR3 size: 15 residues. As DNA, the CDR3 is TGTGCCAGCAGCTTAATTTGGACGGCCCGTCGGACCCAGTACTTC. Amino acid sequence: CASSLIWTARRTQYF.

This clone was detected once. Different DNA sequences within this sample yield the same CDR3. CDR3 sequence (DNA): TGCGCCAGCAGCTTCAGCACAGATACGCAGTATTTT. It yields the protein CASSFSTDTQYF. The chain couples TRBV5-1 to TRBJ2-3; D is unclear. Germline CDR1 SGHRS, CDR2 YFSETQ. Trimming removed 2 bases from V and 0 bases from J, with 1 base in between. This CDR3 is built from 12 residues. Drawing the rest from reference TRBV5-1 and TRBJ2-3, the complete variable domain is KAGVTQTPRYLIKTRGQQVTLSCSPISGHRSVSWYQQTPGQGLQFLFEYFSETQRNKGNFPGRFSGRQFSNSRSEMNVSTLELGDSALYLCASSFSTDTQYFGPGTRLTVL.

The chain uses TRBV9 and TRBJ1-1; no firm D call. The CDR3 extends over 14 amino acids. Per the germline V gene, CDR1 is SGDLS and CDR2 is YYNGEE. Trimming left V 4 bases short and J 2 bases short, with 12 bases between. Written as DNA, the CDR3 is TGTGCCAGCAGCCTGACGGGCGCAAACACTGAAGCTTTCTTT. Translating gives CASSLTGANTEAFF.

The genes are TRBV5-1 and TRBJ2-5; D is unclear. The length of the CDR3 is 13 residues. Germline CDR1 SGHRS, CDR2 YFSETQ. The V and J ends lost 3 bases and 5 bases respectively, with 11 bases between them. The CDR3 bases are TGCGCCAGCAGCTATAGGGTCGGGGAGACCCAGTACTTC. This codes for CASSYRVGETQYF.

The chain is built from TRBV14 and TRBJ1-2, with 11 bases identical to TRBD1. The length of the CDR3 is 18 residues. Germline V gene lookup returns CDR1 SGHDN and CDR2 FVKESK. V shed 0 bases and J 0 bases; nucleotides not matched to a gene: 6. The DNA of the CDR3 is TGTGCCAGCAGCCAAGATCTAGGACAGGGGGCTTCTAACTATGGCTACACCTTC. Translated, it gives CASSQDLGQGASNYGYTF. Full variable domain (rest looked up from reference TRBV14 and TRBJ1-2): EAGVTQFPSHSVIEKGQTVTLRCDPISGHDNLYWYRRVMGKEIKFLLHFVKESKQDESGMPNNRFLAERTGGTYSTLKVQPAELEDSGVYFCASSQDLGQGASNYGYTFGSGTRLTVV.

This clone occurred a few times. The chain couples TRBV7-3 to TRBJ2-1; D may correspond to TRBD1 or TRBD2 (5 bases each). The CDR3 contains 13 residues. Germline CDR1 is SGHTA and CDR2 is FQGTGA. V was shortened by 3 bases and J by 10 bases, with 13 bases between the two germline ends. The CDR3 region is CASSFGTFGEQFF. CDR3 nucleotide sequence: TGTGCCAGCAGCTTTGGGACCTTCGGCGAGCAGTTCTTC.

This clone has more than one count but fewer than ten. The chain couples TRBV5-1 to TRBJ1-3; D unresolved. Trimming shortened V by 4 bases and J by 1 base, and 12 bases separated the two germline ends. Germline CDR1 is SGHRS and CDR2 is YFSETQ. The CDR3 sequence is 15 residues long. DNA for the CDR3: TGCGCCAGCAGCCGATCGACGGAATCTGGAAACACCATATATTTT. This translates into CASSRSTESGNTIYF.

The chain recombines TRBV29-1 with TRBJ2-5, with D unresolved. Trimming took 2 bases from V and 1 from J, leaving 5 bases between them. Germline CDR1 SQVTM, CDR2 ANQGSEA. CDR3 length: 12 residues. The chain's CDR3 is CSVEQFQETQYF. The CDR3 DNA is TGCAGCGTTGAACAGTTCCAAGAGACCCAGTACTTC. The full variable domain, completed using reference TRBV29-1 and TRBJ2-5, is SAVISQKPSRDICQRGTSLTIQCQVDSQVTMMFWYRQQPGQSLTLIATANQGSEATYESGFVIDKFPISRPNLTFSTLTVSNMSPEDSSIYLCSVEQFQETQYFGPGTRLLVL.

This clone has just a few counts. The J gene is TRBJ2-7, the V gene TRBV15, with D hard to call. Per germline, CDR1 LNHNV and CDR2 YYDKDF (reference sequence). The CDR3 has 14 residues. Trimming took off 0 bases at V and 6 bases at J, with 12 bases between the two ends. CDR3 coding DNA: TGTGCCACCAGCAGAGAACCCCTATCTTTCGAGCAGTACTTC. This gives the protein CATSREPLSFEQYF.

A single count supports this clone. This rearrangement joins TRBV19 to TRBJ1-1; D is ambiguous. The CDR3 totals 15 residues. The V end lost 5 bases, the J end lost 7 bases, and 20 bases lay between the germline ends. CDR1 is LNHDA and CDR2 is SQIVND in the germline V gene (reference sequence). CDR3 in amino acids: CASSPGSVSPDEAFF. In DNA form, the CDR3 reads TGTGCCAGTAGTCCGGGTTCAGTTAGCCCCGATGAAGCTTTCTTT.

This clone showed up just once. This rearrangement joins TRBV6-4 to TRBJ2-1; D is possibly TRBD2 (6 bases). The germline V gene has CDR1 MRHNA and CDR2 SNTAGT. The CDR3 covers 15 residues. Trimming removed 4 bases at V and 6 bases at J, with 16 bases between. CDR3 region: CASSVEGGSPNEQFF. The CDR3, as DNA: TGTGCCAGCAGTGTTGAGGGAGGATCGCCCAATGAGCAGTTCTTC.

A word on this clone: At the DNA level, this CDR3 is encoded by other sequences in the same sample as well. The chain carries TRBV7-3 and TRBJ2-3; D is perhaps TRBD1 (6 bases). Germline lookup yields CDR1 SGHTA and CDR2 FQGTGA. The CDR3 has 15 residues. Trimming removed 5 bases from V and 1 base from J, with 13 bases in between. The CDR3 loop reads CASSEQGVGTDTQYF. The CDR3 nucleotides read TGTGCCAGCAGCGAACAGGGTGTTGGCACAGATACGCAGTATTTT.